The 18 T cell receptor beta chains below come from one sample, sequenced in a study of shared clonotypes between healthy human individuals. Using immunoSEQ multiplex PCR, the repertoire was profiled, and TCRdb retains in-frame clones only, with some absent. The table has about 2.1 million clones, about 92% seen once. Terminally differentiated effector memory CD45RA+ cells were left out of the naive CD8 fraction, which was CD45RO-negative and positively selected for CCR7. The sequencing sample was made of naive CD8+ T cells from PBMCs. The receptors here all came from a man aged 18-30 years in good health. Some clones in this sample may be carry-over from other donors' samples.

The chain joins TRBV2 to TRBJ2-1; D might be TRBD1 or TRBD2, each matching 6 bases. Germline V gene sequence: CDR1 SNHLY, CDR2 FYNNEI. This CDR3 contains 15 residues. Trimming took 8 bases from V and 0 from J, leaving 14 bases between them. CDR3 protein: CASLPGAGSYNEQFF. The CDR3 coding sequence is TGTGCCAGCCTCCCGGGGGCGGGCTCCTACAATGAGCAGTTCTTC.

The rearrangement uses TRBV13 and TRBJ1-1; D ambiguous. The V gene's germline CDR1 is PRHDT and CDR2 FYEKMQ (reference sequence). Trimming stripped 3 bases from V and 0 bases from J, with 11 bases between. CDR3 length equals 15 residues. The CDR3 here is CASSFSGRLNTEAFF. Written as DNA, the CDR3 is TGTGCCAGCAGCTTTTCCGGACGGTTGAACACTGAAGCTTTCTTT.

In nucleotides, the CDR3 is TGCGCCAGCAGCCAAGAAAGAGTCTGGACGGCGAACTACGAGCAGTACTTC. This translates into CASSQERVWTANYEQYF. The chain links TRBV4-1 to TRBJ2-7; D is uncertain. Germline V lookup: CDR1 MGHRA, CDR2 YSYEKL. CDR3 length equals 17 residues. V lost 0 bases and J 3 bases, leaving 18 bases between the germline ends.

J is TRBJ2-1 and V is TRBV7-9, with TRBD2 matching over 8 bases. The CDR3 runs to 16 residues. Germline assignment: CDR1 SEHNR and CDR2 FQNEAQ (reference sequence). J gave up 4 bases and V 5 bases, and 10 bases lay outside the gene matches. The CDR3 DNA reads TGTGCCAGCAGCCGGGCCACGAGCGGGAGTTACAATGAGCAGTTCTTC. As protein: CASSRATSGSYNEQFF.

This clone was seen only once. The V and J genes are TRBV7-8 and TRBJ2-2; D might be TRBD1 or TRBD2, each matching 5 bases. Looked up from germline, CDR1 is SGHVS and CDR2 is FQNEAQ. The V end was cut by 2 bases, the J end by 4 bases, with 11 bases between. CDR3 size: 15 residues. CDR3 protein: CASSLNGGRTGELFF. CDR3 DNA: TGTGCCAGCAGCTTAAATGGGGGACGCACCGGGGAGCTGTTTTTT. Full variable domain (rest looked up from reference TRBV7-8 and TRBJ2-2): GAGVSQSPRYKVAKRGQDVALRCDPISGHVSLFWYQQALGQGPEFLTYFQNEAQLDKSGLPSDRFFAERPEGSVSTLKIQRTQQEDSAVYLCASSLNGGRTGELFFGEGSRLTVL.

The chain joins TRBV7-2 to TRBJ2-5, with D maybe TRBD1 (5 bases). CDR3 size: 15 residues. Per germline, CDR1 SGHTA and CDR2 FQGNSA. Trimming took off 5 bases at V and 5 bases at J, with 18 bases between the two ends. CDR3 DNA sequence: TGTGCCAGCAGCCCTAGAGACGACCCAGGGGAGACCCAGTACTTC. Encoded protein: CASSPRDDPGETQYF.

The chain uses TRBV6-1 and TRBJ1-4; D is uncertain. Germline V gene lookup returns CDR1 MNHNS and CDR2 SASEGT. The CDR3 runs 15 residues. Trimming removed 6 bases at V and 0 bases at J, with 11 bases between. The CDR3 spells CASRFLTATNEKLFF. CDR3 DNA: TGTGCCAGCAGATTTTTGACGGCAACTAATGAAAAACTGTTTTTT.

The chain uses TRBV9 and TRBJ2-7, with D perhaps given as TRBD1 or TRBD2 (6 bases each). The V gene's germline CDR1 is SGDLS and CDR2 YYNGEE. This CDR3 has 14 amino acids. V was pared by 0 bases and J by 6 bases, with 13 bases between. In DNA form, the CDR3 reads TGTGCCAGCAGCGTAGATGGGGGGCGAAGCGAGCAGTACTTC. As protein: CASSVDGGRSEQYF.

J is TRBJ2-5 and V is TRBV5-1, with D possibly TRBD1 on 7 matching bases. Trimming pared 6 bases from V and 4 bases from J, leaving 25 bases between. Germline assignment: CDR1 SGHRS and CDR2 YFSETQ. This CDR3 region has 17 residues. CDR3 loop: CASKTQGQTRQGETQYF. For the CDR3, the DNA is TGCGCCAGCAAAACCCAGGGACAGACTAGACAGGGAGAGACCCAGTACTTC. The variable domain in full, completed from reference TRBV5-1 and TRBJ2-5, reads KAGVTQTPRYLIKTRGQQVTLSCSPISGHRSVSWYQQTPGQGLQFLFEYFSETQRNKGNFPGRFSGRQFSNSRSEMNVSTLELGDSALYLCASKTQGQTRQGETQYFGPGTRLLVL.

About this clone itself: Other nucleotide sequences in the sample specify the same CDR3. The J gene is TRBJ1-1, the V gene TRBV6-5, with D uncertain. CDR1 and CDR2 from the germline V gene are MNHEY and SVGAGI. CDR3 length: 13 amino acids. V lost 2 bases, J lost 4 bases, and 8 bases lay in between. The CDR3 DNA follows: TGTGCCAGCAGTTACGCGGGGATCACTGAAGCTTTCTTT. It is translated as CASSYAGITEAFF.

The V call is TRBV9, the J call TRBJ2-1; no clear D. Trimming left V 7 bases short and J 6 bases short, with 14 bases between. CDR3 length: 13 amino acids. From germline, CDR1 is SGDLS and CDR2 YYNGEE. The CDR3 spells CASGNPAGNEQFF. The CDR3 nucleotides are TGTGCCAGCGGAAACCCAGCAGGCAATGAGCAGTTCTTC.

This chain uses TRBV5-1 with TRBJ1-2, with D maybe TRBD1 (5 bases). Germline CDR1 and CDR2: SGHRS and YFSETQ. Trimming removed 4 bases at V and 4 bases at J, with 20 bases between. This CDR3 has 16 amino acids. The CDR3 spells CASSPGLGRAGYGYTF. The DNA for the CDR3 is TGCGCCAGCAGCCCCGGTCTGGGCAGGGCCGGCTATGGCTACACCTTC. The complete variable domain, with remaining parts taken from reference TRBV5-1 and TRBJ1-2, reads KAGVTQTPRYLIKTRGQQVTLSCSPISGHRSVSWYQQTPGQGLQFLFEYFSETQRNKGNFPGRFSGRQFSNSRSEMNVSTLELGDSALYLCASSPGLGRAGYGYTFGSGTRLTVV.

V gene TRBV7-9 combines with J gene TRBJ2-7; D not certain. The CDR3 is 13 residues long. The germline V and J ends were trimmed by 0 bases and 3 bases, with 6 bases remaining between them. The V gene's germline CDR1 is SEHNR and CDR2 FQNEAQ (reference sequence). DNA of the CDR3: TGTGCCAGCAGCTTAGCTCTGATCTACGAGCAGTACTTC. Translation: CASSLALIYEQYF.

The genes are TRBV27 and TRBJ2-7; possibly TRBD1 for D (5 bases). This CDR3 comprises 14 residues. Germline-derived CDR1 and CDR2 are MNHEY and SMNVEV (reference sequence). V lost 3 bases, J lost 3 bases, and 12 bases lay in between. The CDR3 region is CASSFWAGHYEQYF. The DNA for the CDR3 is TGTGCCAGCAGTTTCTGGGCAGGACACTACGAGCAGTACTTC.

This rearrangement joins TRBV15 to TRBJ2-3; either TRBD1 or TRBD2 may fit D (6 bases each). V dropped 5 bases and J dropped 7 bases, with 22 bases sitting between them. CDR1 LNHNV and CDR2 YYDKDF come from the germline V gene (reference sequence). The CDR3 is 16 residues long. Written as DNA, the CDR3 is TGTGCCACCAGCGGGGGCCCTCTTGTCGGGAGACATACGCAGTATTTT. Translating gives CATSGGPLVGRHTQYF.

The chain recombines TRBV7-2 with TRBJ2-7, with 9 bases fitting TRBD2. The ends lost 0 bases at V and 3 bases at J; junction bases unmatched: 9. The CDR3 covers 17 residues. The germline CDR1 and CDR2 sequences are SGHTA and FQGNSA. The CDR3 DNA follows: TGTGCCAGCAGCTTAGCCAACATAGCGGGGGTCTACTACGAGCAGTACTTC. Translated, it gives CASSLANIAGVYYEQYF.

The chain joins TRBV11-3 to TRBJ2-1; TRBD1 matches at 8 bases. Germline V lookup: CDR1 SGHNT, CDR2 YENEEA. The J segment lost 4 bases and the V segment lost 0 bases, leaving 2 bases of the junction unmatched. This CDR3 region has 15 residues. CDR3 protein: CASSLDRDRYNEQFF. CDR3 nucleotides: TGTGCCAGCAGCTTAGATCGGGACAGGTACAATGAGCAGTTCTTC.

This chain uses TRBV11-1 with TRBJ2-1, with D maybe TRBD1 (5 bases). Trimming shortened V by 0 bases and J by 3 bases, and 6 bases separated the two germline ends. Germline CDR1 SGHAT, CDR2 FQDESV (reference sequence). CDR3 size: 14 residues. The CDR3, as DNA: TGTGCCAGCAGCTTAGCCAGGGACTACAATGAGCAGTTCTTC. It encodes CASSLARDYNEQFF.